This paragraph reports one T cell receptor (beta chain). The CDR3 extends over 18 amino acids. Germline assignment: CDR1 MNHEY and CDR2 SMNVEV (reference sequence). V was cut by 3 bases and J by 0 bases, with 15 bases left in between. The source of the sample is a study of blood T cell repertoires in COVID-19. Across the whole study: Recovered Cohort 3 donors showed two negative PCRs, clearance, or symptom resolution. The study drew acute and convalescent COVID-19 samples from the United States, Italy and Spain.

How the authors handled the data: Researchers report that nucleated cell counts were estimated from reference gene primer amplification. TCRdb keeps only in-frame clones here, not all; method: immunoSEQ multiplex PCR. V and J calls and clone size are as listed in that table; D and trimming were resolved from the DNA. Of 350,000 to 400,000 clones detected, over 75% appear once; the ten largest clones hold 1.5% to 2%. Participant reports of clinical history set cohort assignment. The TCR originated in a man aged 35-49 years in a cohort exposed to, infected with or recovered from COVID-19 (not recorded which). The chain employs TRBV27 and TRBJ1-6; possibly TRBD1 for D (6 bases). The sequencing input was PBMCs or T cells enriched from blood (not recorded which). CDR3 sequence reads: CASSFGYTGSSYNSPLHF. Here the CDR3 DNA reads TGTGCCAGCAGTTTCGGATATACAGGGAGCTCCTATAATTCACCCCTCCACTTT.